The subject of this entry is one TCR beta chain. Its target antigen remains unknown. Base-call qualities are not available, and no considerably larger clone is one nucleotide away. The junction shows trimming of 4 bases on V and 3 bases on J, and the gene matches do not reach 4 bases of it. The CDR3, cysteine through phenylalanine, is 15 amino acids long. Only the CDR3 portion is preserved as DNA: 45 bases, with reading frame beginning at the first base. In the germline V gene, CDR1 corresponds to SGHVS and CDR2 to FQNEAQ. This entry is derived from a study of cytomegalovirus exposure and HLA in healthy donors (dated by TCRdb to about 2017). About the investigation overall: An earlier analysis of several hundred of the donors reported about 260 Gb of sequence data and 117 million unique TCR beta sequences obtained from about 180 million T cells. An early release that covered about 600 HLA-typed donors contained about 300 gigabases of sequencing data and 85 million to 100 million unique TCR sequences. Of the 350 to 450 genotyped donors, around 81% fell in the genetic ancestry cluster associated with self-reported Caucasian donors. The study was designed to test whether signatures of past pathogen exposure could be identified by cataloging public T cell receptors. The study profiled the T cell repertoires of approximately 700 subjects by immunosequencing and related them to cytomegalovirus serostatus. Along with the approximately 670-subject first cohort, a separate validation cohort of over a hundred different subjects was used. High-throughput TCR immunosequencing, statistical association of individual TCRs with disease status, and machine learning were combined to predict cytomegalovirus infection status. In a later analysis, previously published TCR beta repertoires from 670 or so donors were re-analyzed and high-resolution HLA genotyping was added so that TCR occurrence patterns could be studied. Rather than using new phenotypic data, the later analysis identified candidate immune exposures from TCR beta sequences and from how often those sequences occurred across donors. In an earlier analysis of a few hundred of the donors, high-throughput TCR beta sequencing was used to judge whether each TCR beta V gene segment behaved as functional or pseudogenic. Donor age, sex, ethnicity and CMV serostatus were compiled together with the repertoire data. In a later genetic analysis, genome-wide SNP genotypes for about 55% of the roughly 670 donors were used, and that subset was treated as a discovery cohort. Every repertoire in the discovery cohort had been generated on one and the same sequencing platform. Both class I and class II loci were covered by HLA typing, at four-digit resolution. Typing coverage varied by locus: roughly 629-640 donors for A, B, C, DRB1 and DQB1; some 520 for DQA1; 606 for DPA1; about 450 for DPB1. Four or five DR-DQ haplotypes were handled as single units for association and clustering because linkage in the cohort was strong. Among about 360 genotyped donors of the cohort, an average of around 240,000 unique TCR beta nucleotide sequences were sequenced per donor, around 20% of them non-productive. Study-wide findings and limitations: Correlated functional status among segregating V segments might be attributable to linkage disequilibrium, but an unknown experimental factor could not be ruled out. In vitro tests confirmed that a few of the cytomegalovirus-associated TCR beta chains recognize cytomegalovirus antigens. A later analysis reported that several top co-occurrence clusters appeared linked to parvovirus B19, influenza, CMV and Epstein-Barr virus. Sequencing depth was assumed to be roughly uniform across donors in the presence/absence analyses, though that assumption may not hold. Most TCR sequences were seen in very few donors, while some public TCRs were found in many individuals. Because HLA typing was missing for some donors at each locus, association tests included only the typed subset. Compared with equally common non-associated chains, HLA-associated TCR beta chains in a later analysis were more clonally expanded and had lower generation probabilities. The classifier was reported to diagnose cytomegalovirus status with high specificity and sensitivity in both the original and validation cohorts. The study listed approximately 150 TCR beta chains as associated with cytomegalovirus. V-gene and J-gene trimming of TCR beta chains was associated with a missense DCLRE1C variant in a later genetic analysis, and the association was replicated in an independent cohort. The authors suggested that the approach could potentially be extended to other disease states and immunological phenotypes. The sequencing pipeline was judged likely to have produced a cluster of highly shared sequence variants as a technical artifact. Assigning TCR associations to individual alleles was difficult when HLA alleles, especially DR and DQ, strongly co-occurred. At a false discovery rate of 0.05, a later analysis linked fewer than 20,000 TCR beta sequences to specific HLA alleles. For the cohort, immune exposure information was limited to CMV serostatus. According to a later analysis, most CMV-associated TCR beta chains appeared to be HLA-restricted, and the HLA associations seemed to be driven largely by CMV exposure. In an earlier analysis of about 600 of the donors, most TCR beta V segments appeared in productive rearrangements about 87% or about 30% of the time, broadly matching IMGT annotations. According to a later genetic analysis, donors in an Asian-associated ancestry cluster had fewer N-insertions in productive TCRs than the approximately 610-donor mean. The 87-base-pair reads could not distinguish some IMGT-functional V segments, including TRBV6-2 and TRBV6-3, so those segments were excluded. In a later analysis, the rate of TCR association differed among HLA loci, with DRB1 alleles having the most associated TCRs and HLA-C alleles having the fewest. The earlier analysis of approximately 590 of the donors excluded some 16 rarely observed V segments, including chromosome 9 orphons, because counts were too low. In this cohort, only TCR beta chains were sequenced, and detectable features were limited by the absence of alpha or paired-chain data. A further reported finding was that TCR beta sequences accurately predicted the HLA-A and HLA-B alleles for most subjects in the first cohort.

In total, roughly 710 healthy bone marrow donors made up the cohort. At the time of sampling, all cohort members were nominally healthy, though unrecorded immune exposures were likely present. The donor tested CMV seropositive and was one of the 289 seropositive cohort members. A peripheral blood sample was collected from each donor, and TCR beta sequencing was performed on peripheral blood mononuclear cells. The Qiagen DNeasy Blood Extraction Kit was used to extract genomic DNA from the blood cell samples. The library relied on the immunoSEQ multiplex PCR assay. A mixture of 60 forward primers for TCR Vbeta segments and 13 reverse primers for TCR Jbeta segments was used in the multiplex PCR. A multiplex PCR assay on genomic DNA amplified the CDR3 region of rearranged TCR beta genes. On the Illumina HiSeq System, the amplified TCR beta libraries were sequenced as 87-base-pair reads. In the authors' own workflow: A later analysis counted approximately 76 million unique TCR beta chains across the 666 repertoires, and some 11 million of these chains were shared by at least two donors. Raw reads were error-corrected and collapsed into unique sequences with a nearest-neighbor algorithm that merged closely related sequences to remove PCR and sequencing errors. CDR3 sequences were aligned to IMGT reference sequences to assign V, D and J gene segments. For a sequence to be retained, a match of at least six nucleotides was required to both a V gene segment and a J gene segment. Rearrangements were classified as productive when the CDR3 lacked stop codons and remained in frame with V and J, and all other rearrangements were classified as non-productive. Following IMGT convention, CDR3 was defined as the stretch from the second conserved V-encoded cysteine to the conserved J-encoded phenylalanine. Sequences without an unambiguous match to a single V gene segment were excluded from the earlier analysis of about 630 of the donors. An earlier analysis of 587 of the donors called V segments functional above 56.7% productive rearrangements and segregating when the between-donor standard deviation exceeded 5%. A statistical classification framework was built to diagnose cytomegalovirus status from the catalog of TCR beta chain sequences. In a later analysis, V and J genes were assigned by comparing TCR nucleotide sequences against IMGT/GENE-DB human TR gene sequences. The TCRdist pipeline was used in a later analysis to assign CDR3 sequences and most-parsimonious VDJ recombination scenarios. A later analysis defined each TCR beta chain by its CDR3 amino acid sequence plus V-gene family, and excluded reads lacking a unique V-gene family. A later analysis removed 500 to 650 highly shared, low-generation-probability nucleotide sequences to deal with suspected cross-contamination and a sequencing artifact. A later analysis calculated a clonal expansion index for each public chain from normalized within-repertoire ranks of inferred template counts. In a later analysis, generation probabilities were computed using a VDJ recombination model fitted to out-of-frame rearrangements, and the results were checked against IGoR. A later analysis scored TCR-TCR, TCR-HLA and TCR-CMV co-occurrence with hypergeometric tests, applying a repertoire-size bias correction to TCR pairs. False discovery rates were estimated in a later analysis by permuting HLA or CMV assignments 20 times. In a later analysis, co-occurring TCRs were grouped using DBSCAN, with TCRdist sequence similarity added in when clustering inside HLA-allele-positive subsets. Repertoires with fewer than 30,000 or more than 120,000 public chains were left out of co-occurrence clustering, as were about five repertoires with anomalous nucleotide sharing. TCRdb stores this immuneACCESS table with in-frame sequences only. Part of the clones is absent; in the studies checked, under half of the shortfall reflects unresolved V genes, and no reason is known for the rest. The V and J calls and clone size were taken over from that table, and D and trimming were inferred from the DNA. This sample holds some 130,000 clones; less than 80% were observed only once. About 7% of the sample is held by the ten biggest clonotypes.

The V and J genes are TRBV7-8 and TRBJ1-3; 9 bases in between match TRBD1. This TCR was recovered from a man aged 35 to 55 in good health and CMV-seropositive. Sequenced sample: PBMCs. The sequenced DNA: TGTGCCAGCAGCTGGGGGACAGGGCTTGGAAACACCATATATTTT. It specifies CASSWGTGLGNTIYF. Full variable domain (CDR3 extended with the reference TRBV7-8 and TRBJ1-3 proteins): GAGVSQSPRYKVAKRGQDVALRCDPISGHVSLFWYQQALGQGPEFLTYFQNEAQLDKSGLPSDRFFAERPEGSVSTLKIQRTQQEDSAVYLCASSWGTGLGNTIYFGEGSWLTVV.